The 3 T cell receptor beta chains listed next were all sequenced from one sample in a study of blood T cell repertoires in COVID-19. Profiled with immunoSEQ multiplex PCR; TCRdb holds only in-frame clones, not every one. The data show approximately 230,000 clones, with 85% to 90% seen just once and 1.5% to 2% held by the top ten. Input material: PBMCs or T cells enriched from blood (not recorded which). The receptors shown here come from a man in his forties who had recovered from COVID-19.

V usage is TRBV5-1 and J usage is TRBJ2-5; possibly TRBD1 for D (6 bases). CDR1 is SGHRS, CDR2 YFSETQ, per germline. Deletions cut 0 bases from V and 4 bases from J, with 10 bases between. CDR3 length equals 14 residues. The CDR3 loop is CASSLVGQSETQYF. The CDR3 coding sequence is TGCGCCAGCAGCTTGGTTGGACAGTCAGAGACCCAGTACTTC.

The V and J genes are TRBV21-1 and TRBJ2-7; TRBD1 reflects the table's D call only, with no check against the DNA. TRBV21-1 is an annotated pseudogene. The CDR3 length is 14 residues. The CDR3 reads CASSRGQAPYEQYF. The CDR3 region has the DNA TGTGCCAGCAGCAGGGGACAGGCCCCCTACGAGCAGTACTTC.

The chain uses TRBV7-2 and TRBJ1-2; no firm D call. V lost 1 base and J lost 4, with 4 bases in between. The germline gives CDR1 SGHTA, CDR2 FQGNSA. The CDR3 consists of 12 residues. The chain's CDR3 is CASSLVSYGYTF. CDR3 nucleotide sequence: TGTGCCAGCAGCTTAGTCAGCTATGGCTACACCTTC.